This T cell receptor (beta chain) was sequenced in a study of spatial heterogeneity in lung cancer. Study observations and caveats: Expanded intratumoral alpha and beta TCR counts tracked tumor mutation counts.

TCRdb ran MiXCR on the 5' RACE reads and lists one entry per CDR3 protein. The table has tens of thousands of distinct CDR3 sequences, about 6% seen once. Time point denoted: sample taken at primary tumor resection. Unsorted samples of tumor, nontumor lung or frozen PBMC had their whole RNA sequenced. This clonotype was detected ten times or more. No antigen is known for it. This CDR3 comprises 18 residues. Germline assignment: CDR1 ENHRY and CDR2 SYGVKD. Trimming removed 2 bases from V and 9 bases from J; junction bases left unmatched: 17. This receptor was obtained from a male donor with early-stage non-small cell lung cancer. The V gene is TRBV10-3, the J gene TRBJ1-5; TRBD1 matches at 9 bases. This material consisted of lung tumor tissue, taken at surgery. This chain's CDR3 is CAISELLGTGPGSGPQHF. The CDR3 DNA sequence: TGTGCCATCAGTGAGCTTCTTGGGACAGGGCCTGGGTCAGGGCCCCAGCATTTT.